Below are 5 T cell receptor beta chains sequenced from a single sample in a study of cytomegalovirus exposure and HLA in healthy donors. Amplification used 60 Vbeta primers and 13 Jbeta primers. Assay: immunoSEQ multiplex PCR; the TCRdb copy retains only in-frame clones and omits some. The sample records roughly 200,000 clones, 60% to 85% being singletons. The sequencing input was PBMCs. These receptors were obtained from a girl between 10 and 17 years old in good health and CMV-seropositive.

On this clone: This CDR3 is also generated by other DNA sequences in the sample. The chain links TRBV7-9 to TRBJ2-5; TRBD1 aligns across 7 bases. J was trimmed by 3 bases and V by 5 bases; bases with no gene match: 3. The V gene's germline CDR1 is SEHNR and CDR2 FQNEAQ (reference sequence). This CDR3 comprises 13 residues. The CDR3 DNA reads as TGTGCCAGCAGCCTCGACAGGGAAGAGACCCAGTACTTC. Residues: CASSLDREETQYF.

The J gene is TRBJ2-7, the V gene TRBV4-3, with 9 positions matching TRBD1. V dropped 1 base and J dropped 3; count of bases not matched to a gene: 10. CDR3 length equals 17 residues. Germline V gene sequence: CDR1 LGHNA, CDR2 YSLEER. CDR3 protein: CASSQGSGQGPFYEQYF. For the CDR3, the DNA is TGCGCCAGCAGCCAAGGTTCGGGACAGGGTCCTTTCTACGAGCAGTACTTC.

This clone has more than one count but fewer than ten. The V gene is TRBV5-1, the J gene TRBJ1-1, with 7 bases fitting TRBD1. The V gene end was trimmed by 0 bases and the J gene end by 1 base; junction bases not matched to a gene: 3. This CDR3 spans 15 amino acids. The germline V gene has CDR1 SGHRS and CDR2 YFSETQ. The CDR3 nucleotides are TGCGCCAGCAGCTTGGTACAGGGGACGAACACTGAAGCTTTCTTT. It codes for CASSLVQGTNTEAFF.

This sequence joins TRBV19 and TRBJ2-1; tentative D call: TRBD2 (6 bases). The CDR3 is 15 amino acids. V shed 0 bases and J shed 9 bases, with 15 bases lying between them. Germline lookup yields CDR1 LNHDA and CDR2 SQIVND (reference sequence). The CDR3 coding sequence is TGTGCCAGTAGTATAGATTTTATGCCCGGGGGTGAGCAGTTCTTC. As protein: CASSIDFMPGGEQFF. Supplemented by reference TRBV19 and TRBJ2-1, the full variable domain reads DGGITQSPKYLFRKEGQNVTLSCEQNLNHDAMYWYRQDPGQGLRLIYYSQIVNDFQKGDIAEGYSVSREKKESFPLTVTSAQKNPTAFYLCASSIDFMPGGEQFFGPGTRLTVL.

V is TRBV2 and J is TRBJ1-5, with a weak D call TRBD1 (5 bases). The CDR3 consists of 15 residues. V was pared by 11 bases and J by 1 base, with 18 bases between. From germline, CDR1 is SNHLY and CDR2 FYNNEI. The CDR3 loop reads CAVKRGGDSNQPQHF. CDR3 DNA: TGTGCCGTCAAAAGGGGCGGAGACAGCAATCAGCCCCAGCATTTT.